The 29 T cell receptor beta chains given below trace back to one sample, sequenced in a study of beta chain features in type 1 diabetes. Study results and limitations: Researchers report that Type 1 diabetes patients had moderately but significantly shorter TCRB CDR3s across all four CD4+ subsets.

No antigens are known for them. Isolated RNA was reverse transcribed in full, so expressed TCRB transcripts were sequenced. Using immunoSEQ multiplex PCR, the repertoire was profiled, and TCRdb retains in-frame clones only, with some absent. The table shows about 700,000 clones, with around an eighth occurring only once. The material sequenced was naive CD4+ T cells from blood. The receptors originated from a man aged 18 to 30 with type 1 diabetes.

The chain employs TRBV5-1 and TRBJ1-2; D gene uncertain. Germline lookup yields CDR1 SGHRS and CDR2 YFSETQ. The V end lost 0 bases, the J end lost 4 bases, and 13 bases lay between the germline ends. The CDR3 covers 15 residues. In DNA, the CDR3 is TGCGCCAGCAGCTTGGGACCGACGGAATCCTATGGCTACACCTTC. Its translation: CASSLGPTESYGYTF.

The chain links TRBV28 to TRBJ1-4, with D perhaps matching TRBD1 (5 bases). Germline V gene lookup returns CDR1 MDHEN and CDR2 SYDVKM. V was shortened by 6 bases and J by 4 bases, with 9 bases between the two germline ends. CDR3 length: 13 residues. This CDR3 reads CASRGGRNEKLFF. CDR3 DNA: TGTGCCAGCAGGGGGGGACGTAATGAAAAACTGTTTTTT.

This chain joins TRBV19 and TRBJ2-3; TRBD1 matches 9 bases. Germline V lookup: CDR1 LNHDA, CDR2 SQIVND (reference sequence). The CDR3 runs 15 residues. V shed 6 bases, J shed 3 bases, and the junction held 7 bases outside the gene matches. DNA of the CDR3: TGTGCCAGTAGAACCCGGGACAGGGTAACAGATACGCAGTATTTT. This gives the protein CASRTRDRVTDTQYF.

The chain links TRBV6-6 to TRBJ1-6; D not certain. CDR1 is MNHNY, CDR2 SVGAGI, per germline (reference sequence). V was trimmed by 2 bases and J by 9 bases, leaving 14 bases between them. The CDR3 is made up of 15 amino acids. Written as DNA, the CDR3 is TGTGCCAGCAGTTACGGGCAGAGTGCTAGTTCACCCCTCCACTTT. Residues: CASSYGQSASSPLHF.

This clone occurred once. This rearrangement joins TRBV6-1 to TRBJ1-6; D call uncertain. The CDR3 is 15 residues long. V dropped 1 base and J dropped 5 bases, with 9 bases sitting between them. The germline V gene encodes CDR1 MNHNS and CDR2 SASEGT. The CDR3 DNA reads as TGTGCCAGCAGTGAAGTGGAGGACGATAATTCACCCCTCCACTTT. It specifies CASSEVEDDNSPLHF.

The J gene is TRBJ2-7, the V gene TRBV14; 7 bases align to TRBD1. Germline CDR1 and CDR2: SGHDN and FVKESK. The CDR3 spans 15 residues. J was trimmed by 3 bases and V by 1 base; bases with no gene match: 6. The CDR3 region is CASSQVGQAVYEQYF. The CDR3 coding sequence is TGTGCCAGCAGCCAAGTAGGACAGGCAGTCTACGAGCAGTACTTC.

This clone was seen a few times. V and J are TRBV30 and TRBJ1-6; D is unresolved. Trimming cost V 0 bases and J 2 bases, with 8 bases left between them. The CDR3 has 15 residues. CDR1 is GTSNPN and CDR2 is SVGIG in the germline V gene (reference sequence). The CDR3 spells CAWSVGFAYNSPLHF. CDR3 DNA sequence: TGTGCCTGGAGTGTAGGGTTCGCCTATAATTCACCCCTCCACTTT.

Only a few counts were recorded for this clone. The chain employs TRBV7-9 and TRBJ2-1; 8 bases are a match to TRBD2. V shed 2 bases, J shed 7 bases, and the junction held 4 bases outside the gene matches. Germline-derived CDR1 and CDR2 are SEHNR and FQNEAQ (reference sequence). The CDR3 totals 14 residues. The CDR3 spells CASSLTGGVNEQFF. Written as DNA, the CDR3 is TGTGCCAGCAGCTTAACCGGGGGGGTTAATGAGCAGTTCTTC.

This clone has only a few counts. The gene calls are TRBV18 and TRBJ2-3; 12 bases fit TRBD1. With V trimmed by 3 bases and J by 4 bases, 2 bases remained unmatched. The CDR3 is 15 amino acids. Germline V gene sequence: CDR1 KGHSH, CDR2 LQKENI. Here the CDR3 reads CASSPRDRGPDTQYF. DNA for the CDR3: TGTGCCAGCTCACCCCGGGACAGGGGGCCAGATACGCAGTATTTT.

As to this clone: Other DNA sequences in this specimen translate into the identical CDR3. The rearrangement uses TRBV10-3 and TRBJ2-3; TRBD1 aligns across 10 bases. The ends lost 2 bases at V and 0 bases at J; junction bases unmatched: 2. This CDR3 comprises 16 residues. The germline V gene encodes CDR1 ENHRY and CDR2 SYGVKD. CDR3 sequence (DNA): TGTGCCATCAGTGAGGGGACAGGGGCTAGCACAGATACGCAGTATTTT. This codes for CAISEGTGASTDTQYF.

This clone was counted between two and nine times. This sample also contains other DNA sequences that code for the same CDR3. This sequence joins TRBV5-1 and TRBJ1-1; D may be TRBD1 (5 bases). The CDR3 loop spans 14 amino acids. Germline CDR1 is SGHRS and CDR2 is YFSETQ. V was shortened by 0 bases and J by 1 base, with 7 bases between the two germline ends. DNA for the CDR3: TGCGCCAGCAGCTTGGCAGGGACGAACACTGAAGCTTTCTTT. Its translation: CASSLAGTNTEAFF.

This clone was detected a few times. The chain combines TRBV2 with TRBJ1-2; D possibly corresponds to TRBD1 (5 bases). CDR3 length: 14 amino acids. V shed 5 bases and J shed 2 bases, with 12 bases lying between them. Germline CDR1 SNHLY, CDR2 FYNNEI. CDR3 DNA: TGTGCCAGCAGTTCACCCGCAGGGAACTATGGCTACACCTTC. It specifies CASSSPAGNYGYTF.

V is TRBV29-1 and J is TRBJ2-3, with 7 bases aligning to TRBD1. The CDR3 covers 15 residues. Per the germline V gene, CDR1 is SQVTM and CDR2 is ANQGSEA. J lost 4 bases, V lost 7 bases, and 14 bases had no gene match. DNA of the CDR3: TGCAGCGCTATTTTGACAGGGTCGAGGGCAGATACGCAGTATTTT. Its translation is CSAILTGSRADTQYF.

This clone has only a few counts. Other DNA sequences in the same sample also yield this CDR3. The J gene is TRBJ2-3, the V gene TRBV15; no definite D call. Trimming took off 0 bases at V and 3 bases at J, with 1 base between the two ends. The CDR3 contains 12 residues. Germline CDR1 is LNHNV and CDR2 is YYDKDF (reference sequence). CDR3 sequence: CATSRETDTQYF. DNA of the CDR3: TGTGCCACCAGCAGAGAGACAGATACGCAGTATTTT.

The V call is TRBV28, the J call TRBJ2-5; TRBD2 aligns across 8 bases. CDR1 and CDR2 from the germline V gene are MDHEN and SYDVKM. V was clipped by 6 bases and J by 5 bases; unmatched bases: 11. The CDR3 runs to 15 residues. Written as DNA, the CDR3 is TGTGCCAGCAGATCAAGCGGGGGTGGTAGCGAGACCCAGTACTTC. This translates into CASRSSGGGSETQYF.

Worth noting for this clone: Other DNA variants within this sample encode the same CDR3. The V and J genes are TRBV9 and TRBJ2-7, with a possible D match to TRBD1 (6 bases). The CDR3 has 13 residues. The germline gives CDR1 SGDLS, CDR2 YYNGEE. The V end was cut by 2 bases, the J end by 1 base, with 7 bases between. The DNA of the CDR3 is TGTGCCAGCAGCGTCGGACAGTCCTACGAGCAGTACTTC. It yields the protein CASSVGQSYEQYF.

Here the CDR3 DNA reads TGTGCCAGCAGTTACTCACAGGGGGCTGGTTATGAGCAGTTCTTC. It translates to CASSYSQGAGYEQFF. The rearrangement links TRBV6-5 to TRBJ2-1; 9 positions agree with TRBD1. CDR3 length: 15 residues. From germline, CDR1 is MNHEY and CDR2 SVGAGI. Unmatched junction bases numbered 5, after V lost 0 bases and J lost 8 bases.

CDR3 coding DNA: TGTGCCAGCTCACCGCGCAGCGGCAGTCCGCCGTCCTCCTACGAGCAGTACTTC. It yields the protein CASSPRSGSPPSSYEQYF. This chain uses TRBV18 with TRBJ2-7; D may be TRBD2 (5 bases). With 3 bases removed from V and 0 bases from J, the gap between germline ends came to 21 bases. The CDR3 is 18 residues long. CDR1 is KGHSH, CDR2 LQKENI, per germline.

This rearrangement joins TRBV29-1 to TRBJ1-1, with unresolved D. Trimming removed 6 bases at V and 1 base at J, with 12 bases between. CDR1 is SQVTM, CDR2 ANQGSEA, per germline. The CDR3 length is 13 residues. The CDR3 DNA is TGCAGCGTAGCTGGACGGCAGAACACTGAAGCTTTCTTT. Encoded protein: CSVAGRQNTEAFF. The complete variable domain, with remaining parts taken from reference TRBV29-1 and TRBJ1-1, reads SAVISQKPSRDICQRGTSLTIQCQVDSQVTMMFWYRQQPGQSLTLIATANQGSEATYESGFVIDKFPISRPNLTFSTLTVSNMSPEDSSIYLCSVAGRQNTEAFFGQGTRLTVV.

The chain couples TRBV5-1 to TRBJ1-2; no definite D call. The CDR3 consists of 12 residues. Germline CDR1 reads SGHRS; CDR2 reads YFSETQ. The V end lost 2 bases, the J end lost 6 bases, and 8 bases lay between the germline ends. CDR3 DNA sequence: TGCGCCAGCAGCTTTGAACGGGATGGCTACACCTTC. This translates into CASSFERDGYTF.

This clone has a handful of counts. The chain carries TRBV19 and TRBJ2-7; TRBD2 matches at 12 bases. CDR1 and CDR2 (germline): LNHDA, SQIVND (reference sequence). Losses at the gene ends were 7 bases for V and 3 bases for J; bases not matched to a gene: 7. This CDR3 region has 15 residues. CDR3 bases: TGTGCCAGTACGGAGACTAGCGGGGGCAACTACGAGCAGTACTTC. This gives the protein CASTETSGGNYEQYF.

This clone has more than one count but fewer than ten. The CDR3 sequence is CASTDSPNTEAFF. The CDR3 nucleotides read TGTGCCAGCACAGACAGCCCGAACACTGAAGCTTTCTTT. The genes are TRBV7-9 and TRBJ1-1; tentative D call: TRBD1 (5 bases). The V end lost 7 bases, the J end lost 1 base, and 10 bases lay between the germline ends. CDR1 and CDR2 (germline): SEHNR, FQNEAQ (reference sequence). This CDR3 has 13 amino acids.

Comment on this clone: Other DNA sequences within the sample encode an identical CDR3. V gene TRBV30 combines with J gene TRBJ1-5; D uncertain. The V gene's germline CDR1 is GTSNPN and CDR2 SVGIG (reference sequence). Trimming cost V 0 bases and J 4 bases, with 7 bases left between them. CDR3 length: 13 residues. Here the CDR3 DNA reads TGTGCCTGGAGTGTAGACGGGAATCAGCCCCAGCATTTT. Amino acids: CAWSVDGNQPQHF.

The chain recombines TRBV6-5 with TRBJ1-1, with TRBD1 identical over 10 bases. Germline V CDR1 and CDR2: MNHEY, SVGAGI. The CDR3 runs to 14 residues. V was pared by 6 bases and J by 6 bases, with 7 bases of the junction left unmatched. DNA of the CDR3: TGTGCCAGCAGAGACGGACAGGGGGGAGCTGAAGCTTTCTTT. This codes for CASRDGQGGAEAFF.

The chain couples TRBV5-6 to TRBJ1-2; the D gene is possibly TRBD1 (5 bases). CDR1 is SGHDT and CDR2 is YYEEEE in the germline V gene. The CDR3 is 14 residues long. V lost 4 bases and J lost 1, with 11 bases in between. CDR3 sequence (DNA): TGTGCCAGCAGCGAGAACAGGTTTAACTATGGCTACACCTTC. It specifies CASSENRFNYGYTF.

This clone was seen only a few times. J is TRBJ1-5 and V is TRBV10-3; D is unclear. The germline V gene has CDR1 ENHRY and CDR2 SYGVKD. The CDR3 is 13 amino acids. V lost 4 bases, J lost 9 bases, and 13 bases lay in between. The CDR3 bases are TGTGCCATCAGTGGGACCCCCATCGGGCCCCAGCATTTT. Amino acid sequence: CAISGTPIGPQHF.

The chain is built from TRBV27 and TRBJ2-7; D gene ambiguous. This CDR3 is 15 amino acids long. Trimming took off 1 base at V and 3 bases at J, with 13 bases between the two ends. CDR1 is MNHEY and CDR2 is SMNVEV in the germline V gene (reference sequence). The CDR3 loop is CASSLWVGSYYEQYF. The CDR3, as DNA: TGTGCCAGCAGTTTATGGGTCGGATCGTACTACGAGCAGTACTTC.

V is TRBV7-2 and J is TRBJ1-1; D unclear. Trimming took off 1 base at V and 1 base at J, with 10 bases between the two ends. This CDR3 has 15 residues. The germline V gene has CDR1 SGHTA and CDR2 FQGNSA. CDR3 in DNA: TGTGCCAGCAGCTTAGGTTGGGCAGGGAACACTGAAGCTTTCTTT. Translation: CASSLGWAGNTEAFF.

This clone was counted a few times. The genes are TRBV25-1 and TRBJ2-1; the D is unclear. Germline V gene lookup returns CDR1 MGHDK and CDR2 SYGVNS. The CDR3 has 11 residues. Trimming took 6 bases from V and 6 from J, leaving 6 bases between them. CDR3 DNA sequence: TGTGCCAGCAGCCCCAGCAATGAGCAGTTCTTC. As protein: CASSPSNEQFF.